This T cell receptor (beta chain) was profiled in a study of T cell changes during pregnancy in multiple sclerosis. From germline, CDR1 is SGHTA and CDR2 FQGNSA. The CDR3 has 15 residues. The trim removed 4 bases at V and 2 bases at J, leaving 5 bases unmatched. Assay: immunoSEQ multiplex PCR; the TCRdb copy retains only in-frame clones and omits some. This sample yields 50,000 or so clones, of which 93% are seen a single time; about 4% belongs to the top ten. The gene calls are TRBV7-2 and TRBJ2-7; 10 positions match TRBD1. This TCR was recovered from a female donor with multiple sclerosis, enrolled in a pregnancy study. Here the sequenced sample was CD8+ T cells from peripheral blood mononuclear cells, taken after pregnancy. The CDR3 here is CASSSPGQGTYEQYF. The CDR3 DNA sequence: TGTGCCAGCAGCTCACCGGGACAGGGGACCTACGAGCAGTACTTC.